Presented here are 10 T cell receptor beta chains from one specimen sequenced in a study of spatial heterogeneity in lung cancer. Study-wide results and limits: For expanded intratumoral alpha and beta TCRs, counts tracked tumor mutation counts.

Time point defined: sample taken at primary tumor resection. These receptors' targets are unknown. TCRdb re-called the 5' RACE reads through MiXCR, storing one row per CDR3 protein. The sample consists of some 10,000 distinct CDR3 sequences, approximately 12% of them appearing once. The source was lung tumor tissue, collected at surgery. All receptors come from a male donor with early-stage non-small cell lung cancer.

This chain uses TRBV7-9 with TRBJ2-1, with 8 nucleotides matching TRBD2. The V gene end was trimmed by 3 bases and the J gene end by 3 bases; junction bases not matched to a gene: 1. CDR1 and CDR2 from the germline V gene are SEHNR and FQNEAQ (reference sequence). The CDR3 runs to 14 residues. CDR3 DNA: TGTGCCAGCAGCTTCGCGGGGGGCTACAATGAGCAGTTCTTC. It yields the protein CASSFAGGYNEQFF.

As for this clonotype: This could be a read error, since a much larger clone is one nucleotide away. This sequence joins TRBV21-1 and TRBJ1-5. TRBV21-1 is tagged as a pseudogene. The CDR3 has 15 amino acids. For the CDR3, the DNA is TGTGTCAGCAGCAAAGTTGACACGAAAGCAGCGGCCCAGCATTTT. Amino acids: CVSSKVDTKAAAQHF.

This clonotype was counted at least ten times. This sequence joins TRBV27 and TRBJ1-1; 7 bases agree with TRBD1. Germline V CDR1 and CDR2: MNHEY, SMNVEV (reference sequence). The CDR3 is 15 residues long. After removal of 0 bases from V and 1 base from J, the junction contained 2 bases not matched to a gene. In nucleotides, the CDR3 is TGTGCCAGCAGTTTATCAAGACAGGGGAACACTGAAGCTTTCTTT. Translation: CASSLSRQGNTEAFF.

The CDR3 bases are TGTGCCAGCAGTTCAGGGTCTGGGGCCAACGTCCTGACTTTC. This translates into CASSSGSGANVLTF. The chain has TRBV12-3 or TRBV12-4 and TRBJ2-6; tentatively, D is TRBD1 (5 bases). Trimming stripped 4 bases from V and 1 base from J, with 5 bases between. The CDR3 has 14 amino acids.

This clonotype came up a few times. CDR3 residues: CAIRQQGGETQYF. The CDR3 DNA sequence: TGTGCCATCAGACAACAGGGGGGAGAGACCCAGTACTTC. The chain recombines TRBV10-3 with TRBJ2-5, with TRBD1 matching over 8 bases. The CDR3 is made up of 13 amino acids. The junction had 4 bases not matched to a gene; V was cut back by 6 bases and J by 4 bases. Looked up from germline, CDR1 is ENHRY and CDR2 is SYGVKD.

The sample holds many counts of this clonotype. V is TRBV7-2 and J is TRBJ1-2; D is uncertain. Germline V lookup: CDR1 SGHTA, CDR2 FQGNSA. V lost 0 bases and J lost 0, with 14 bases in between. The CDR3 totals 17 residues. CDR3 DNA: TGTGCCAGCAGCTTAGCGGCGGGGTCCCGTTCTAACTATGGCTACACCTTC. This encodes CASSLAAGSRSNYGYTF.

The chain is built from TRBV20-1 and TRBJ1-2; D gene ambiguous. Deletions cut 3 bases from V and 0 bases from J, with 11 bases between. Looked up from germline, CDR1 is DFQATT and CDR2 is SNEGSKA (reference sequence). The CDR3 sequence is 14 residues long. This CDR3 is CSASSGRTNYGYTF. CDR3 nucleotides: TGCAGTGCTAGCTCTGGCAGAACTAACTATGGCTACACCTTC.

This clonotype qualifies as medium-sized. The chain combines TRBV7-2 with TRBJ2-3; possible D gene TRBD1, 5 bases. The germline V gene has CDR1 SGHTA and CDR2 FQGNSA. The CDR3 covers 13 residues. V was trimmed by 0 bases and J by 7 bases, leaving 8 bases between them. Here the CDR3 reads CASSLAQGYTQYF. The CDR3 nucleotides read TGTGCCAGCAGCTTAGCTCAGGGTTATACGCAGTATTTT.

This chain uses TRBV20-1 with TRBJ2-1, with a possible D match to TRBD2 (5 bases). Deletions cut 5 bases from V and 4 bases from J, with 9 bases between. CDR1 DFQATT and CDR2 SNEGSKA come from the germline V gene (reference sequence). The length of the CDR3 is 12 residues. The chain's CDR3 is CSALRVYNEQFF. The CDR3 DNA reads as TGCAGTGCTCTGAGGGTTTACAATGAGCAGTTCTTC.

The chain links TRBV4-2 to TRBJ2-3; D not certain. This CDR3 contains 15 residues. The V gene lost 0 bases and the J gene lost 5 bases, with 12 bases spanning the gap. The germline V gene encodes CDR1 LGHNA and CDR2 YNFKEQ. CDR3 sequence reads: CASSQDGVRKDTQYF. The CDR3 region has the DNA TGTGCCAGCAGCCAAGATGGCGTAAGGAAAGATACGCAGTATTTT.